This paragraph reports one T cell receptor (beta chain). Its antigen is not identified. These data come from a study of cytomegalovirus exposure and HLA in healthy donors. General observations from the study: The listing of 150 to 200 TCR beta chains classed them as cytomegalovirus-associated. It was in a later analysis that TCR association rates were seen to vary by HLA locus, highest for DRB1 and lowest for HLA-C. For cytomegalovirus status, the classifier reportedly gave diagnoses with high specificity and sensitivity.

The CDR3 length is 11 residues. CDR1 is LNHDA, CDR2 SQIVND, per germline (reference sequence). It was with 60 Vbeta and 13 Jbeta primers that the PCR ran. Here immunoSEQ multiplex PCR was the method, and the copy in TCRdb shows in-frame clones only, minus some. In the table there are 90,000 to 150,000 clones, approximately 15% of which are singletons. The sequenced material came from PBMCs. This sequence joins TRBV19 and TRBJ2-7, with a weak D call TRBD2 (6 bases). This receptor was obtained from a young woman in good health and CMV-seronegative. The CDR3 here is CALRGTYEQYF. CDR3 nucleotides: TGTGCATTGCGGGGTACCTACGAGCAGTACTTC.